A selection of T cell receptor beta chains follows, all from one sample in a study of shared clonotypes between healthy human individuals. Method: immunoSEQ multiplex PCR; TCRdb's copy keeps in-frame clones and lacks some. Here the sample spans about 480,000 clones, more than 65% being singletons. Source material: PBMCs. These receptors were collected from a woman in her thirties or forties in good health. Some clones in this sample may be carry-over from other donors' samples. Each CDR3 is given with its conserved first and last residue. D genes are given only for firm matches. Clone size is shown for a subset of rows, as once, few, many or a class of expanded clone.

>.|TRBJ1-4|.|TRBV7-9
CASSLQGRKLFF
TGTGCCAGCAGCCTACAGGGTCGAAAACTGTTTTTT
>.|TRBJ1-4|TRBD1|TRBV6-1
CASKGARGSEKLFF
TGTGCCAGCAAGGGGGCCAGGGGTAGCGAAAAACTGTTTTTT
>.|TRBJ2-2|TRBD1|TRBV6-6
CASGRSTGNRHGELFF
TGTGCCAGCGGACGATCGACAGGGAATAGACACGGGGAGCTGTTTTTT
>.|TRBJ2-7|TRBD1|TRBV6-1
CASSVTGSVEQYF
TGTGCCAGCAGCGTGACAGGGTCCGTCGAGCAGTACTTC
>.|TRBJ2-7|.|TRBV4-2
CASSQDSGGVGYEQYF
TGTGCCAGCAGCCAAGACTCCGGGGGAGTCGGCTACGAGCAGTACTTC
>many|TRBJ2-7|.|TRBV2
CATSTVFSYEQYF
TGTGCCACCTCGACAGTGTTCTCCTACGAGCAGTACTTC
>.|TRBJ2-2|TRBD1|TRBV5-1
CASSLSGQGLSGELFF
TGCGCCAGCAGCTTGTCGGGACAGGGTTTGTCCGGGGAGCTGTTTTTT
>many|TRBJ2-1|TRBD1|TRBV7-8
CASSLGGTGINEQFF
TGTGCCAGCAGCTTAGGAGGGACAGGGATTAATGAGCAGTTCTTC
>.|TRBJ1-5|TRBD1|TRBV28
CASIESGTGDQPQHF
TGTGCCAGCATCGAATCCGGGACAGGGGATCAGCCCCAGCATTTT
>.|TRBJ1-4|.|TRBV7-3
CATSGRSNEKLFF
TGTGCCACCTCGGGAAGGTCTAATGAAAAACTGTTTTTT
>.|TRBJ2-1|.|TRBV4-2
CASSKPGLTYNEQFF
TGTGCCAGCAGCAAACCGGGACTTACATACAATGAGCAGTTCTTC
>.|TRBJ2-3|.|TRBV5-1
CASSIPTSTDTQYF
TGCGCCAGCAGCATCCCCACCAGCACAGATACGCAGTATTTT
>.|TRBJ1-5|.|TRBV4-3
CASGECRETYSNQPQHF
TGCGCCAGCGGGGAGTGCAGGGAGACTTATAGCAATCAGCCCCAGCATTTT
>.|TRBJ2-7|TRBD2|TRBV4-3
CASSPGLAGGQEQYF
TGCGCCAGCAGCCCCGGACTAGCGGGAGGGCAGGAGCAGTACTTC
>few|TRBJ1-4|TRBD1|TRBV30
CAWSPGQALAGGKLFF
TGTGCCTGGAGTCCAGGACAGGCCCTCGCGGGTGGAAAACTGTTTTTT
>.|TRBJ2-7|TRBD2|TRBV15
CATSRMMHGGGSGYEQYF
TGTGCCACCAGCAGAATGATGCACGGCGGCGGGAGTGGGTACGAGCAGTACTTC
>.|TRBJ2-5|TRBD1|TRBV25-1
CASSESGQGTGPQETQYF
TGTGCCAGCAGTGAATCTGGGCAAGGGACAGGCCCACAAGAGACCCAGTACTTC
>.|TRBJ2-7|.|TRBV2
CASSATLASSSYEQYF
TGTGCCAGCAGCGCTACCCTAGCGTCGAGCTCCTACGAGCAGTACTTC
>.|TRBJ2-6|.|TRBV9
CASSVAGNSGANVLTF
TGTGCCAGCAGCGTAGCCGGTAACTCTGGGGCCAACGTCCTGACTTTC
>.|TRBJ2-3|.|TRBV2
CASSGGGEQYF
TGTGCCAGCAGTGGGGGCGGGGAGCAGTATTTT
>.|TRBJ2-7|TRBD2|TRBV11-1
CASSYPIGRSGSSYEQYF
TGTGCCAGCAGCTACCCGATAGGTCGTAGCGGGAGCTCCTACGAGCAGTACTTC
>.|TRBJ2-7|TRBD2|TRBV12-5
CASGLVLPPAGTSGSISSYEQYF
TGTGCTAGTGGTTTGGTACTTCCCCCCGCCGGGACTAGCGGGAGTATATCCTCCTACGAGCAGTACTTC
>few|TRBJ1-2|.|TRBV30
CAWSADSTYGYTF
TGTGCCTGGAGTGCAGACAGCACCTATGGCTACACCTTC
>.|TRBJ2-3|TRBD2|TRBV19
CASSIRAGGTDTQYF
TGTGCCAGTAGTATACGAGCGGGAGGTACAGATACGCAGTATTTT
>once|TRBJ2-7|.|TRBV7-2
CASSLHTRVSNYEQYF
TGTGCCAGCAGCTTGCACACCCGGGTCTCCAACTACGAGCAGTACTTC
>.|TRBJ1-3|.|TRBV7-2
CASSPRGRPGGNTIYF
TGTGCCAGCAGCCCAAGAGGTCGGCCGGGCGGAAACACCATATATTTT
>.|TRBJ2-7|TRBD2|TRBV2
CASSVGGGPYEQYF
TGTGCCAGCAGTGTGGGGGGAGGGCCCTACGAGCAGTACTTC
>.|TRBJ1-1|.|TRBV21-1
CASSKGPGQSQNTEAFF
TGTGCCAGCAGCAAAGGACCGGGGCAGTCCCAAAACACTGAAGCTTTCTTT
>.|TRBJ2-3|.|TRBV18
CASSPSGSTDTQYF
TGTGCCAGCTCACCCTCCGGGAGCACAGATACGCAGTATTTT
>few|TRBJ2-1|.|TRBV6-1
CASSDLSFFF
TGTGCCAGCAGTGATTTGAGCTTCTTCTTC
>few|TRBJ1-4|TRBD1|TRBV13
CASSSRDRAPNEKLFF
TGTGCCAGCAGCAGCAGGGACAGGGCACCTAATGAAAAACTGTTTTTT
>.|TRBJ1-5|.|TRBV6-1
CASSRGGTNQPQHF
TGTGCCAGCAGCCGCGGGGGGACAAATCAGCCCCAGCATTTT
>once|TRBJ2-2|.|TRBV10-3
CAISRETGELFF
TGTGCCATCAGTCGGGAGACCGGGGAGCTGTTTTTT
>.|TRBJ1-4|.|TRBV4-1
CASSQSLTRGEKLFF
TGCGCCAGCAGCCAATCATTGACGCGGGGTGAAAAACTGTTTTTT
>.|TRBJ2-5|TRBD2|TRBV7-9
CASSFFYTSGSVETQYF
TGTGCCAGCAGCTTCTTTTATACTAGCGGGAGCGTGGAGACCCAGTACTTC
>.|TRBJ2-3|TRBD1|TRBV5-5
CASSSPGTVTDTQYF
TGTGCCAGCAGCTCCCCCGGGACAGTCACAGATACGCAGTATTTT
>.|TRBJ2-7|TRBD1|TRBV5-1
CASSIGQGAYEQYF
TGCGCCAGCAGCATCGGACAGGGGGCCTACGAGCAGTACTTC
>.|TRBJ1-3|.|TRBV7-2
CASSLAGTVSGNTIYF
TGTGCCAGCAGCTTAGCAGGGACCGTATCGGGAAACACCATATATTTT
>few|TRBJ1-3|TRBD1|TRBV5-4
CASSLAGRGPGNTIYF
TGTGCCAGCAGCTTGGCCGGCAGGGGGCCTGGAAACACCATATATTTT
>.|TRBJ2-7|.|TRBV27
CASSLGPSYYEQYF
TGTGCCAGCAGTTTAGGTCCGTCCTACTACGAGCAGTACTTC
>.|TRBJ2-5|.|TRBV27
CASSLSGGPGTQYF
TGTGCCAGCAGTTTATCGGGGGGCCCCGGGACCCAGTACTTC
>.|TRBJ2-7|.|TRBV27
CASSLGQGFHEQYF
TGTGCCAGCAGTTTAGGGCAGGGGTTCCACGAGCAGTACTTC
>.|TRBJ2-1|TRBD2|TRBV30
CAWSVLRAGGPSGNEQFF
TGTGCCTGGAGTGTACTCAGGGCGGGAGGGCCTTCGGGGAATGAGCAGTTCTTC
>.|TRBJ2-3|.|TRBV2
CASSGNTNTQYF
TGTGCCAGCAGTGGGAACACGAATACGCAGTATTTT
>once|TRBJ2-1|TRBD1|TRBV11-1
CASSSTGGSLGEQFF
TGTGCCAGCAGCTCCACAGGGGGCTCGTTGGGTGAGCAGTTCTTC
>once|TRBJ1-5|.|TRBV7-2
CASSRTVEQPQHF
TGTGCCAGCAGCCGCACAGTAGAACAGCCCCAGCATTTT
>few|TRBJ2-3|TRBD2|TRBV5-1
CASSRGLAGGEDTQYF
TGCGCCAGCAGCAGGGGACTAGCGGGAGGGGAAGATACGCAGTATTTT
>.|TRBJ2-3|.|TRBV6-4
CASSVPRGDTQYF
TGTGCCAGCAGTGTGCCCCGAGGGGATACGCAGTATTTT
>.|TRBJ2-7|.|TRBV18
CASSPPLGLAGAYNEQYF
TGTGCCAGCTCACCACCCTTAGGGCTAGCTGGGGCCTACAACGAGCAGTACTTC
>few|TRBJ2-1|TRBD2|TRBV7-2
CASSREGVSYNEQFF
TGTGCCAGCAGCAGGGAGGGAGTTAGCTACAATGAGCAGTTCTTC
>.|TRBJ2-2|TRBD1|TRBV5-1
CASSPQTGGTGELFF
TGCGCCAGCAGCCCCCAGACAGGGGGCACCGGGGAGCTGTTTTTT